Shown below are 23 T cell receptor beta chains from a single sample sequenced in a study of OX40 agonist ivuxolimab in advanced cancers. Some clones are missing from TCRdb's copy, which holds only in-frame ones; the method was immunoSEQ multiplex PCR. The sample has about 87,000 clones, 83% seen once. Sequenced here: CD4+ or CD8+ T cells sorted from blood, sampled in a trial of the OX40 agonist ivuxolimab. The receptor set was obtained from an adult with an advanced solid tumor such as melanoma, head and neck, liver or kidney cancer.

J is TRBJ1-5 and V is TRBV18; no definite D call. Trimming stripped 2 bases from V and 7 bases from J, with 15 bases between. The CDR3 has 15 amino acids. CDR1 KGHSH and CDR2 LQKENI come from the germline V gene. CDR3 sequence reads: CASSPKAGRWQPQHF. The CDR3 DNA reads as TGTGCCAGCTCACCAAAGGCTGGTAGGTGGCAGCCCCAGCATTTT.

The rearrangement links TRBV7-9 to TRBJ2-1; 9 nucleotides agree with TRBD2. V dropped 11 bases and J dropped 0; count of bases not matched to a gene: 11. Germline V gene sequence: CDR1 SEHNR, CDR2 FQNEAQ (reference sequence). This CDR3 has 16 amino acids. CDR3 DNA: TGTGCCCTCAGAACCAGCGGGGGGAGCTCCTACAATGAGCAGTTCTTC. Protein product: CALRTSGGSSYNEQFF.

This rearrangement joins TRBV27 to TRBJ2-7; TRBD1 matches 7 bases. Per germline, CDR1 MNHEY and CDR2 SMNVEV (reference sequence). V was pared by 0 bases and J by 2 bases, with 4 bases of the junction left unmatched. The CDR3 covers 15 residues. The CDR3 reads CASSLSKGQPYEQYF. DNA of the CDR3: TGTGCCAGCAGTTTATCGAAGGGACAGCCCTACGAGCAGTACTTC.

The CDR3 loop is CASSPGGAYNGEQFF. CDR3 nucleotide sequence: TGTGCCAGCAGCCCCGGGGGGGCCTACAATGGTGAGCAGTTCTTC. This chain joins TRBV13 and TRBJ2-1; the match to TRBD2 covers 8 bases. The CDR3 covers 15 residues. Germline V gene data show CDR1 as PRHDT and CDR2 as FYEKMQ (reference sequence). The V and J ends lost 5 bases and 9 bases, in that order; junction bases with no gene match: 12. Looking up the rest from reference TRBV13 and TRBJ2-1 gives the full variable domain: AAGVIQSPRHLIKEKRETATLKCYPIPRHDTVYWYQQGPGQDPQFLISFYEKMQSDKGSIPDRFSAQQFSDYHSELNMSSLELGDSALYFCASSPGGAYNGEQFFGPGTRLTVL.

The J gene is TRBJ1-2, the V gene TRBV27, with a possible D match to TRBD1 (5 bases). This CDR3 comprises 13 residues. Germline CDR1 and CDR2: MNHEY and SMNVEV (reference sequence). The germline V and J ends were trimmed by 3 bases and 4 bases, with 9 bases remaining between them. For the CDR3, the DNA is TGTGCCAGCAGTTTGTCAGGGCTCTATGGCTACACCTTC. It yields the protein CASSLSGLYGYTF.

This chain links TRBV4-3 with TRBJ1-1; perhaps TRBD1 as D (5 bases). This CDR3 contains 14 residues. Germline V gives CDR1 LGHNA, CDR2 YSLEER. Trimming removed 4 bases at V and 4 bases at J, with 13 bases between. CDR3 sequence: CASSPKARATEAFF. DNA for the CDR3: TGCGCCAGCAGCCCAAAGGCCAGGGCCACTGAAGCTTTCTTT.

The CDR3 DNA reads TGTGCCAGCAGCTTTGGGGGGGGTTCGGGAAACATTCAGTACTTC. This encodes CASSFGGGSGNIQYF. V and J are TRBV27 and TRBJ2-4, with TRBD2 matching over 7 bases. The CDR3 consists of 15 residues. J was trimmed by 6 bases and V by 6 bases; bases with no gene match: 11. Germline lookup yields CDR1 MNHEY and CDR2 SMNVEV (reference sequence).

The V call is TRBV4-3, the J call TRBJ2-7; tentatively, D is TRBD1 (6 bases). The V gene lost 0 bases and the J gene lost 1 base, with 19 bases spanning the gap. CDR3 length: 18 residues. Germline CDR1 reads LGHNA; CDR2 reads YSLEER. The CDR3 bases are TGCGCCAGCAGCCAAGATGCACCTTCTTCAGGGGCTTCCTACGAGCAGTACTTC. It codes for CASSQDAPSSGASYEQYF.

V is TRBV10-3 and J is TRBJ2-3, with TRBD2 matching 9 bases. The trim removed 4 bases at V and 1 base at J, leaving 3 bases unmatched. The CDR3 contains 15 residues. Germline CDR1 is ENHRY and CDR2 is SYGVKD. This CDR3 is CAISARGGGTDTQYF. CDR3 DNA sequence: TGTGCCATCAGTGCCCGCGGGGGGGGCACAGATACGCAGTATTTT.

This clone was observed a single time. The chain joins TRBV5-1 to TRBJ2-3; D might be TRBD2 (6 bases). V was shortened by 0 bases and J by 3 bases, with 14 bases between the two germline ends. The CDR3 has 16 amino acids. Germline CDR1 is SGHRS and CDR2 is YFSETQ. Written as DNA, the CDR3 is TGCGCCAGCAGCTTGGGGGTGGCGGGGTTGACAGATACGCAGTATTTT. It encodes CASSLGVAGLTDTQYF.

V gene TRBV5-8 combines with J gene TRBJ1-5; the D gene is possibly TRBD1 (5 bases). Germline V CDR1 and CDR2: SGHTS, YDEGEE. CDR3 length: 16 amino acids. Trimming stripped 0 bases from V and 6 bases from J, with 16 bases between. The CDR3 here is CASSLATGERSQPQHF. Written as DNA, the CDR3 is TGTGCCAGCAGCTTGGCAACGGGGGAAAGGAGTCAGCCCCAGCATTTT.

The CDR3 DNA sequence: TGTGCCAGCAGCTTATCTCGCGATGTGGGTAACTATGGCTACACCTTC. It codes for CASSLSRDVGNYGYTF. The chain links TRBV7-2 to TRBJ1-2; D ambiguous. V lost 2 bases, J lost 1 base, and 14 bases lay in between. CDR1 is SGHTA and CDR2 is FQGNSA in the germline V gene. The CDR3 totals 16 residues.

The V call is TRBV5-1, the J call TRBJ2-3, with TRBD1 matching over 8 bases. V gave up 0 bases and J gave up 4 bases; unmatched junction bases: 7. The CDR3 has 16 amino acids. Germline V CDR1 and CDR2: SGHRS, YFSETQ. DNA of the CDR3: TGCGCCAGCAGCTTGGTACCAGGGGGCTTTTCAGATACGCAGTATTTT. Protein sequence: CASSLVPGGFSDTQYF.

The V call is TRBV30, the J call TRBJ2-5; perhaps TRBD1 as D (5 bases). Deletions cut 4 bases from V and 5 bases from J, with 11 bases between. CDR1 is GTSNPN and CDR2 is SVGIG in the germline V gene (reference sequence). This CDR3 has 12 residues. CDR3 DNA sequence: TGTGCCTGGAACAGGCTTACGGAGACCCAGTACTTC. Translation gives CAWNRLTETQYF.

The J gene is TRBJ2-2, the V gene TRBV6-5; the match to TRBD1 covers 7 bases. Trimming took 8 bases from V and 2 from J; bases not matched to a gene: 5. CDR1 and CDR2 from the germline V gene are MNHEY and SVGAGI. The CDR3 has 14 residues. The CDR3 nucleotides are TGTGCCAGCCAGACAGGGATCAACACCGGGGAGCTGTTTTTT. Residues: CASQTGINTGELFF.

This chain joins TRBV11-2 and TRBJ2-3, with 12 bases fitting TRBD2. CDR1 SGHAT and CDR2 FQNNGV come from the germline V gene. The CDR3 sequence is 16 residues long. V shed 5 bases and J 5 bases; nucleotides not matched to a gene: 8. This chain's CDR3 is CASSPLAGGPRDTQYF. CDR3 DNA: TGTGCCAGCAGCCCCCTAGCGGGGGGGCCGCGAGATACGCAGTATTTT. Filled out from reference TRBV11-2 and TRBJ2-3, the complete variable domain reads EAGVAQSPRYKIIEKRQSVAFWCNPISGHATLYWYQQILGQGPKLLIQFQNNGVVDDSQLPKDRFSAERLKGVDSTLKIQPAKLEDSAVYLCASSPLAGGPRDTQYFGPGTRLTVL.

This chain links TRBV5-1 with TRBJ2-7; 9 positions agree with TRBD1. The germline CDR1 and CDR2 sequences are SGHRS and YFSETQ. The CDR3 runs to 14 residues. With 0 bases clipped from V and 2 bases from J, the junction kept 0 bases outside the gene matches. The CDR3 region has the DNA TGCGCCAGCAGCTTGGGACAGGGGGCCTACGAGCAGTACTTC. It encodes CASSLGQGAYEQYF.

This chain joins TRBV4-2 and TRBJ2-2, with 8 positions matching TRBD1. Unmatched junction bases numbered 6, after V lost 9 bases and J lost 3 bases. Germline V lookup: CDR1 LGHNA, CDR2 YNFKEQ. The CDR3 has 14 residues. CDR3 sequence (DNA): TGTGCCAGTTCCGGGACAGGAGACACCGGGGAGCTGTTTTTT. Amino acids: CASSGTGDTGELFF.

The chain links TRBV18 to TRBJ2-3; tentatively, D is TRBD2 (6 bases). The CDR3 is 17 amino acids. Looked up from germline, CDR1 is KGHSH and CDR2 is LQKENI. V was cut by 2 bases and J by 5 bases, with 20 bases left in between. The CDR3 nucleotides are TGTGCCAGCTCACCAGTGGGCGCGCGGGGCATTGGAGATACGCAGTATTTT. It encodes CASSPVGARGIGDTQYF. Full variable domain (missing parts from reference TRBV18 and TRBJ2-3): NAGVMQNPRHLVRRRGQEARLRCSPMKGHSHVYWYRQLPEEGLKFMVYLQKENIIDESGMPKERFSAEFPKEGPSILRIQQVVRGDSAAYFCASSPVGARGIGDTQYFGPGTRLTVL.

The rearrangement uses TRBV30 and TRBJ2-3; 13 bases map to TRBD2. Germline trimming cut 0 bases from V and 4 bases from J; bases unmatched to any gene: 4. The length of the CDR3 is 16 residues. CDR1 is GTSNPN and CDR2 is SVGIG in the germline V gene (reference sequence). CDR3 sequence: CAWSVRTSGGPDTQYF. CDR3 DNA sequence: TGTGCCTGGAGTGTACGGACTAGCGGGGGCCCAGATACGCAGTATTTT.

This clone was observed a single time. The rearrangement joins TRBV6-6 to TRBJ1-2, with 8 bases identical to TRBD1. The CDR3 consists of 14 residues. Germline CDR1 is MNHNY and CDR2 is SVGAGI (reference sequence). Losses at the gene ends were 6 bases for V and 6 bases for J; bases not matched to a gene: 9. CDR3 in DNA: TGTGCCAGCAGCGGCGGACAGGGCATAGATGGCTACACCTTC. It is translated as CASSGGQGIDGYTF.

This clone was observed a few times. CDR3 in amino acids: CASSRDGNTEAFF. The CDR3 region has the DNA TGTGCCAGCAGTAGGGACGGGAACACTGAAGCTTTCTTT. The rearrangement links TRBV2 to TRBJ1-1, with D possibly matching TRBD1 (5 bases). CDR1 and CDR2 from the germline V gene are SNHLY and FYNNEI. V lost 5 bases and J lost 1, with 8 bases in between. The CDR3 loop spans 13 amino acids.

This clone was counted a single time. The chain has TRBV9 and TRBJ2-3, with TRBD2 matching over 13 bases. Germline V gene lookup returns CDR1 SGDLS and CDR2 YYNGEE. CDR3 length equals 18 residues. The V gene end was trimmed by 3 bases and the J gene end by 6 bases; junction bases not matched to a gene: 13. CDR3 protein: CASSAEALTSGGADTQYF. As DNA, the CDR3 is TGTGCCAGCAGCGCCGAAGCCCTCACTAGCGGGGGGGCGGATACGCAGTATTTT. The full variable domain, rest sourced from reference TRBV9 and TRBJ2-3, is DSGVTQTPKHLITATGQRVTLRCSPRSGDLSVYWYQQSLDQGLQFLIQYYNGEERAKGNILERFSAQQFPDLHSELNLSSLELGDSALYFCASSAEALTSGGADTQYFGPGTRLTVL.